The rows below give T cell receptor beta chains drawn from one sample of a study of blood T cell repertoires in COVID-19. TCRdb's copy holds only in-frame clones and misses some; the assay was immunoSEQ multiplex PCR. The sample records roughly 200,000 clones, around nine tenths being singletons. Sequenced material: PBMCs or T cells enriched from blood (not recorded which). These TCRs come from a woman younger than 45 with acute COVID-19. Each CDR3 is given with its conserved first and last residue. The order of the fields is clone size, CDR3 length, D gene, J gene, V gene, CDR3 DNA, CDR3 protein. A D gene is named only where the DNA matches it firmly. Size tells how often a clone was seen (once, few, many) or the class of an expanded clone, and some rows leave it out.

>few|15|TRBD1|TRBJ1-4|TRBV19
TGTGCCAGTAGTTACCGGGACAGATTTAATGAAAAACTGTTTTTT
CASSYRDRFNEKLFF
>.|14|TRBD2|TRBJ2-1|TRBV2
TGTGCCAGCATTGGATTAGCGGGGGGGGTTGAGCAGTTCTTC
CASIGLAGGVEQFF
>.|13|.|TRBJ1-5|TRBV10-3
TGTGCCATCAGTGAGTCCCAGGGTGAGCCCCAGCATTTT
CAISESQGEPQHF
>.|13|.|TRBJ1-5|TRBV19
TGTGCCAGTAAGGGGATGTGGAATCAGCCCCAGCATTTT
CASKGMWNQPQHF
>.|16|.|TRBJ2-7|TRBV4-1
TGCGCCAGTTATCCCCGGGGTGACAACCGGGGTTGCGAGCAGTACTTC
CASYPRGDNRGCEQYF
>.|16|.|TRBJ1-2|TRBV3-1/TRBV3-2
TGTGCCAGCAGCCAAGGGGGGCAGCGGTCCGACTATGGCTACACCTTC
CASSQGGQRSDYGYTF
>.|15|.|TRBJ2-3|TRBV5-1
TGCGCCAGCAGCTTGGAGGCAGGGGACACAGATACGCAGTATTTT
CASSLEAGDTDTQYF
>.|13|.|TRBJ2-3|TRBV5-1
TGCGCCAGCAGCTCCCTGAGGGCGGATACGCAGTATTTT
CASSSLRADTQYF
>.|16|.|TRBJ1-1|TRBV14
TGTGCCAGCAGCCAAGTAGGACAGCCGCCTCCCACTGAAGCTTTCTTT
CASSQVGQPPPTEAFF
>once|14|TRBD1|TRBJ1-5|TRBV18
TGTGCCAGCTCACCGTCAGGGGGCTATCAGCCCCAGCATTTT
CASSPSGGYQPQHF
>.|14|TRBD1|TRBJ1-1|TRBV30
TGTGCCTGGAGCTATAGCGGGACAGCCACTGAAGCTTTCTTT
CAWSYSGTATEAFF
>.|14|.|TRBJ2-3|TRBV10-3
TGTGCCACCCACGTCCAGGGGCGAACAGATACGCAGTATTTT
CATHVQGRTDTQYF
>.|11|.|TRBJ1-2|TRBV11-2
TGTGCCAGCAGTTACGCCCGGGGCTACACCTTC
CASSYARGYTF
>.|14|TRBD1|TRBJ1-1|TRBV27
TGTGCCAGCCGACCAGGGGGCGGAGACACTGAAGCTTTCTTT
CASRPGGGDTEAFF
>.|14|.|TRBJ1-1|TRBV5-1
TGCGCCAGCAGCCCGGGTGGCGGGAACACTGAAGCTTTCTTT
CASSPGGGNTEAFF
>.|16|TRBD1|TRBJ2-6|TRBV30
TGTGCCTGGAGTGTTCGACAGGGGCCTGGGGCCAACGTCCTGACTTTC
CAWSVRQGPGANVLTF
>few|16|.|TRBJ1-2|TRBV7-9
TGTGCCAGCAGCAACAGGACTGTCTGGAGGGCTGGTGGCTACACCTTC
CASSNRTVWRAGGYTF
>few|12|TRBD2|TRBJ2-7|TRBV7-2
TGTGCCAGCAGCAAACTAGCGCGAGAGCAGTACTTC
CASSKLAREQYF
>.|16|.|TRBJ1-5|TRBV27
TGTGCCAGCAGTTTATCGGCTGGACTGCTCAATCAGCCCCAGCATTTT
CASSLSAGLLNQPQHF
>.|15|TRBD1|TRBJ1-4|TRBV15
TGTGCCACCAGCATAGGGAGACAGGGTAATGAAAAACTGTTTTTT
CATSIGRQGNEKLFF
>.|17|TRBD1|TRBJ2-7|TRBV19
TGTGCCAGTAGCGGCCGGGACAGGGACCTCGTAGACTACGAGCAGTACTTC
CASSGRDRDLVDYEQYF
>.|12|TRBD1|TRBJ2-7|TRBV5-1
TGCGCCAGCAGCTTGGCAGGGGGCGAGCAGTACTTC
CASSLAGGEQYF
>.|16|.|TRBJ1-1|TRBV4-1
TGCGCCAGCAGCAGTCTCCAGGGATCCCTAAACACTGAAGCTTTCTTT
CASSSLQGSLNTEAFF
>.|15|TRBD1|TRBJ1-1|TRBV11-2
TGTGCCAGCAGCAAGACAGGGTCGGTGAGCACTGAAGCTTTCTTT
CASSKTGSVSTEAFF
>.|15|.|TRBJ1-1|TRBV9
TGTGCCAGCAGCGCAACCCCGGGGGGGGACACTGAAGCTTTCTTT
CASSATPGGDTEAFF
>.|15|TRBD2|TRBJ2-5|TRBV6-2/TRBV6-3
TGTGCCAGCAGTCGACTAGCGGGGATTAAAGAGACCCAGTACTTC
CASSRLAGIKETQYF
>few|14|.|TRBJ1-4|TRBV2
TGTGCCAGCAGTGAACAGGCTGTTAGAGAAAAACTGTTTTTT
CASSEQAVREKLFF
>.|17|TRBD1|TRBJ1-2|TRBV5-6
TGTGCCAGCAGCCCTCCGGGACAGGGGGCTTCTAACTATGGCTACACCTTC
CASSPPGQGASNYGYTF
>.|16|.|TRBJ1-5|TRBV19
TGTGCCAGTAGCCCCTACAGGGAGGGGCCGTATCAGCCCCAGCATTTT
CASSPYREGPYQPQHF